This TCR beta chain appears in the sequencing data of a study of T cells in localized non-small cell lung cancer. The germline V gene has CDR1 GTSNPN and CDR2 SVGIG (reference sequence). CDR3 length equals 14 residues. Between the trimmed V and J ends, which lost 2 bases and 7 bases, there was a span of 17 bases. Assay: immunoSEQ multiplex PCR; the TCRdb copy retains only in-frame clones and omits some. The table has about 40,000 clones, 81% seen once. This clone is classed as medium-sized. The antigen is undetermined. Findings and limits, study-wide: Measurement of T cell clonality placed uninvolved adjacent lung highest, above the level in tumor. Among the top 100 tumor clones, a median around 57 appeared in adjacent lung. With higher T cell density in blood came longer overall survival.

The sequence was obtained from a male donor aged 60 or older with stage II lung adenocarcinoma. The chain has TRBV30 and TRBJ1-2, with a tentative D call TRBD1 (6 bases). Sample: peripheral blood mononuclear cells, taken before any cancer treatment. CDR3 in amino acids: CAWSRLLTQGGYTF. In nucleotides, the CDR3 is TGTGCCTGGAGTAGGCTCCTAACACAGGGTGGCTACACCTTC.